This TCR beta chain was recorded in a study of STAT3 mutations in large granular lymphocyte leukemia. CDR1 and CDR2 from the germline V gene are SGHDN and FVKESK. V shed 1 base and J 5 bases; nucleotides not matched to a gene: 6. The CDR3 contains 15 residues. TCRdb's copy holds only in-frame clones and misses some; the assay was immunoSEQ multiplex PCR. The sample shows about 20,000 clones, 92% of them seen only once. General study results and limits: In T-cell large granular lymphocyte leukemia, about half of patients showed multiple immunodominant subclonotypes.

Worth noting for this clone: The antigen remains unidentified.

The chain recombines TRBV14 with TRBJ2-5; 8 bases map to TRBD1. This TCR came from a man aged 60 to 69 with T-cell large granular lymphocyte leukemia. Some clones in this sample may be carry-over from other donors' samples. The sample was peripheral blood mononuclear cells. Here the CDR3 reads CASSQVQGAGETQYF. CDR3 nucleotides: TGTGCCAGCAGCCAAGTCCAGGGGGCCGGTGAGACCCAGTACTTC.